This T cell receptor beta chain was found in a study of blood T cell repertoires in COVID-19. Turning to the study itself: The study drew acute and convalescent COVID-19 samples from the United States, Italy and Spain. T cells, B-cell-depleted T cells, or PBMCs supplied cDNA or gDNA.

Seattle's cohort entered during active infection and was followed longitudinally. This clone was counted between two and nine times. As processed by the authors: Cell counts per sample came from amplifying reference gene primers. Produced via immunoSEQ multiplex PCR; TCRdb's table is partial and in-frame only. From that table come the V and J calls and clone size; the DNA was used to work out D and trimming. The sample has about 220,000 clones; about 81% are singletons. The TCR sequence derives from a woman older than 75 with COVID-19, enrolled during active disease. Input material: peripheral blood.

The CDR3 DNA follows: TGTGCCAGTAGTATGGGAGGGTTTAACACCGGGGAGCTGTTTTTT. Translated: CASSMGGFNTGELFF. The gene calls are TRBV19 and TRBJ2-2, with 7 bases identical to TRBD2. V shed 3 bases, J shed 2 bases, and the junction held 3 bases outside the gene matches. This CDR3 has 15 amino acids. From germline, CDR1 is LNHDA and CDR2 SQIVND (reference sequence).